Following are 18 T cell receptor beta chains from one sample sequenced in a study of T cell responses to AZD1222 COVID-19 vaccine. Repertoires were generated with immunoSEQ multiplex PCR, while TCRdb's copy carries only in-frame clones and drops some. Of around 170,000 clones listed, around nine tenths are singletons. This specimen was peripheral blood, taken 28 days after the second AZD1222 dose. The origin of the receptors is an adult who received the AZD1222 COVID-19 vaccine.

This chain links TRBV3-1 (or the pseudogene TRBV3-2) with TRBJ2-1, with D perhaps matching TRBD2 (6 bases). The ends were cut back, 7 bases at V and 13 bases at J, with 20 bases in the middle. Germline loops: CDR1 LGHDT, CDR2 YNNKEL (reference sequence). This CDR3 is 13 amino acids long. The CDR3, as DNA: TGTGCCAGCAAAAGGCGACAAGCGGGTTCTCAGTTCTTC. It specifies CASKRRQAGSQFF.

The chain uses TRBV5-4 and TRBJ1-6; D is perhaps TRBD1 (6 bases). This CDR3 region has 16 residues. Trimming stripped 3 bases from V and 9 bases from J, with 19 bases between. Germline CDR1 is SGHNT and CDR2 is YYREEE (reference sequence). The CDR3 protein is CASSSRTDGQASPLHF. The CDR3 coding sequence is TGTGCCAGCAGCTCCCGGACAGATGGGCAAGCTTCACCCCTCCACTTT.

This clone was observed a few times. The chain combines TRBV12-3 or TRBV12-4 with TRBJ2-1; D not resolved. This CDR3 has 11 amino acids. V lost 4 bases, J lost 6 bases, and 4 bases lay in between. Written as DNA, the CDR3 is TGTGCCAGCAGTTCTACCAATGAGCAGTTCTTC. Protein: CASSSTNEQFF.

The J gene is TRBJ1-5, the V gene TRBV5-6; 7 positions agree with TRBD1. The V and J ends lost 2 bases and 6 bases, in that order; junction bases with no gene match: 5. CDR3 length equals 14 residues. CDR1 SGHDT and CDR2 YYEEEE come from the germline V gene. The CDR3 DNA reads TGTGCCAGCAGCTTCCGGGACAGTTCTCAGCCCCAGCATTTT. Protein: CASSFRDSSQPQHF.

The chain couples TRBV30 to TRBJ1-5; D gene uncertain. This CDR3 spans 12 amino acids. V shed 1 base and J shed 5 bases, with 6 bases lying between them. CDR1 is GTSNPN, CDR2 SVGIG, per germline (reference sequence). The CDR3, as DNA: TGTGCCTGGAGTGGCGGGGATCAGCCCCAGCATTTT. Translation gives CAWSGGDQPQHF.

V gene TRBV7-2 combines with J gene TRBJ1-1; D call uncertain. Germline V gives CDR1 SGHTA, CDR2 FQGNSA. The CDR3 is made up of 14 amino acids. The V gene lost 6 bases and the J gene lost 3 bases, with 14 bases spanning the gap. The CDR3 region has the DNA TGTGCCAGCAGGCCGGGTTTCAAGGACACTGAAGCTTTCTTT. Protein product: CASRPGFKDTEAFF.

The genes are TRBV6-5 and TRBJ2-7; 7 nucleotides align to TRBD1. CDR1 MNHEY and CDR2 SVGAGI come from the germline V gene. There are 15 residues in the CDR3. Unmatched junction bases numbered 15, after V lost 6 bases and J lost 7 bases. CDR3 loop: CASRSLLRGPEEQYF. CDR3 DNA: TGTGCCAGCAGAAGCCTCTTGAGGGGGCCGGAGGAGCAGTACTTC.

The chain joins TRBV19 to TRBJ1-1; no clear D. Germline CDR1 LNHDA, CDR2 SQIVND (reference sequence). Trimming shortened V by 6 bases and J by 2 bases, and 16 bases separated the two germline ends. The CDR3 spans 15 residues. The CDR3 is CASRNEVMKNTEAFF. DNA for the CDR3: TGTGCCAGTAGAAATGAAGTAATGAAAAACACTGAAGCTTTCTTT.

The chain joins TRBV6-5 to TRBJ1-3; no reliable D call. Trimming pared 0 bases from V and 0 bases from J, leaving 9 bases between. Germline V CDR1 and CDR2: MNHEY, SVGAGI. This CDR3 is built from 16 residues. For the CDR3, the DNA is TGTGCCAGCAGTTACTCGAGGCGGCTCTCTGGAAACACCATATATTTT. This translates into CASSYSRRLSGNTIYF.

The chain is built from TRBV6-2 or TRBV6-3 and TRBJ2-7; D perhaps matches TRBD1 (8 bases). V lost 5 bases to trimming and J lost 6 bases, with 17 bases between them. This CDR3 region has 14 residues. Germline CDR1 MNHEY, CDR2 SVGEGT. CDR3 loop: CASSPQTGGGEQYF. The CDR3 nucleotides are TGTGCCAGCAGTCCCCAAACAGGGGGGGGCGAGCAGTACTTC.

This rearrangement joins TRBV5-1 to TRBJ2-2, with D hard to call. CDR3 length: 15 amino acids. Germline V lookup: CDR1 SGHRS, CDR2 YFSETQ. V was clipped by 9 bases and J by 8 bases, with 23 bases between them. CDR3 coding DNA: TGCGCCACTAAACCAGAAAGTATACGGCTGGGGGAGCTGTTTTTT. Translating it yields CATKPESIRLGELFF.

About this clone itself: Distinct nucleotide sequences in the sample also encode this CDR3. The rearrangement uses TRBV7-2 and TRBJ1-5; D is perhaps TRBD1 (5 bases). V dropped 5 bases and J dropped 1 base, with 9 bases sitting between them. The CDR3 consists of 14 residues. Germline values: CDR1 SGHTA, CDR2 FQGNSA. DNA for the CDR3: TGTGCCAGCAGCCTGGGGCAGAGCAATCAGCCCCAGCATTTT. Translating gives CASSLGQSNQPQHF.

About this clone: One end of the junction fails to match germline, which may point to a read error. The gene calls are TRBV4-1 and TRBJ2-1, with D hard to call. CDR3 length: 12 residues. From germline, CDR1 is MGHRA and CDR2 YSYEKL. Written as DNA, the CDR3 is TGCGCCCGCAGCCGACCCAAAGGAGAGCAGTTCTTC. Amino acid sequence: CARSRPKGEQFF.

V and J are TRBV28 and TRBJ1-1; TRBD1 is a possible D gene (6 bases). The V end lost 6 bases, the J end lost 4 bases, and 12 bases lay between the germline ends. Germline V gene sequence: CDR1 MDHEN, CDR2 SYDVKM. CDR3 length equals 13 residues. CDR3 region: CASRRQAATEAFF. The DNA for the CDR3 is TGTGCCAGCAGGCGACAGGCAGCCACTGAAGCTTTCTTT.

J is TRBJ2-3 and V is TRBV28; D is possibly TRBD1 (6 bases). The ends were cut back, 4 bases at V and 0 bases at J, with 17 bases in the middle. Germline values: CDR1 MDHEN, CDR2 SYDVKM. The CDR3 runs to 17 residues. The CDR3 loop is CASSSPGHFSSTDTQYF. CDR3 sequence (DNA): TGTGCCAGCAGTTCACCGGGACACTTCTCTAGCACAGATACGCAGTATTTT.

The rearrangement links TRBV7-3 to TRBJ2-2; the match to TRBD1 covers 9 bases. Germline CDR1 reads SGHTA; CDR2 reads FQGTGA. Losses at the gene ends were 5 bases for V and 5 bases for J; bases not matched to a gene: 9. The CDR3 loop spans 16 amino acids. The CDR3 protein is CASSLPGQGRTGELFF. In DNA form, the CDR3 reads TGTGCCAGCAGCCTCCCGGGACAGGGACGGACCGGGGAGCTGTTTTTT.

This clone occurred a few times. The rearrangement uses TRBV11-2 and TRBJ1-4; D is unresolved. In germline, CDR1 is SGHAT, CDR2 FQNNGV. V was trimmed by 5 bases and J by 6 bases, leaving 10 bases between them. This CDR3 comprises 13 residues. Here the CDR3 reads CASSPNTDEKLFF. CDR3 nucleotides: TGTGCCAGCAGCCCTAATACTGATGAAAAACTGTTTTTT.

The CDR3 loop is CASSLAGYQETQYF. The CDR3 DNA reads TGTGCCAGCAGCTTGGCAGGGTACCAAGAGACCCAGTACTTC. The rearrangement uses TRBV5-4 and TRBJ2-5, with D possibly TRBD1 on 5 matching bases. In germline, CDR1 is SGHNT, CDR2 YYREEE (reference sequence). V was cut by 0 bases and J by 0 bases, with 6 bases left in between. The CDR3 is 14 residues long.